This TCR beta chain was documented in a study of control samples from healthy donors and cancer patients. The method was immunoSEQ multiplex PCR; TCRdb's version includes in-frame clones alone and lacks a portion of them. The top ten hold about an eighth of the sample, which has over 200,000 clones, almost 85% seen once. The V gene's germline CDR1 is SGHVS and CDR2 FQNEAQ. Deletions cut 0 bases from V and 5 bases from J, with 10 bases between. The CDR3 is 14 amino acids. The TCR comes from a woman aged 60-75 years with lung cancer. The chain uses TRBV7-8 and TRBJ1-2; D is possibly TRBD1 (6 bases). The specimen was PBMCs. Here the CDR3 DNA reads TGTGCCAGCAGCTTAGCGGCAGGGGTGTATGGCTACACCTTC. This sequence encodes CASSLAAGVYGYTF.